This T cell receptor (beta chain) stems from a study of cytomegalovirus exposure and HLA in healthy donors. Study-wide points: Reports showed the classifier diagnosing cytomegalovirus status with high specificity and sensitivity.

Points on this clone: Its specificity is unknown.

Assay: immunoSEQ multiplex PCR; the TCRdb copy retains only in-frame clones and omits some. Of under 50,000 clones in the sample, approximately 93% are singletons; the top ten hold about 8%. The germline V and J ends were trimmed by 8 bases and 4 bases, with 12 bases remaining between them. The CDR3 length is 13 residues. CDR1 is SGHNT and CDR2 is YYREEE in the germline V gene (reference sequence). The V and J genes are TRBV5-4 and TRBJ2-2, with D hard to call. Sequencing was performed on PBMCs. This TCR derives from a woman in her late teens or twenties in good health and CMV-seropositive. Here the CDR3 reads CASTDRGTGELFF. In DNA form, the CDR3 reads TGTGCCAGTACCGACCGAGGCACCGGGGAGCTGTTTTTT. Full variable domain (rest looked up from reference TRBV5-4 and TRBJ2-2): ETGVTQSPTHLIKTRGQQVTLRCSSQSGHNTVSWYQQALGQGPQFIFQYYREEENGRGNFPPRFSGLQFPNYSSELNVNALELDDSALYLCASTDRGTGELFFGEGSRLTVL.